This note documents a single TCR beta chain sequence. Its antigen is still unknown. This table comes from immunoSEQ multiplex PCR, and its TCRdb copy is limited to in-frame clones, with some not included. The sample has 58,000 or so clones, around 88% seen once; the top ten hold roughly 7.2%. These data are taken from a study of T cell responses to AZD1222 COVID-19 vaccine. Trimming removed 6 bases from V and 4 bases from J; junction bases left unmatched: 11. CDR1 and CDR2 from the germline V gene are MNHEY and SVGEGT. The CDR3 totals 15 residues. Study findings and constraints: Spike-spanning, vaccine-associated CD4 TCRs were dominant at 160-218 and 743-854. Nearly half of spike-specific TCRs reportedly target unmutated variant regions. Females outnumbered males among donors, who were mostly white British; clonal diversity was possibly underestimated. Rises in breadth and depth of Spike-specific TCRs came after two AZD1222 doses.

V is TRBV6-2 or TRBV6-3 and J is TRBJ1-2, with 7 bases identical to TRBD1. The sample here was peripheral blood, taken 28 days after the second AZD1222 dose. The receptor was isolated from an adult who received the AZD1222 COVID-19 vaccine. CDR3 DNA sequence: TGTGCCAGCAGCAGGGGCAGGGGGAAAGGCTATGGCTACACCTTC. Amino acids: CASSRGRGKGYGYTF.